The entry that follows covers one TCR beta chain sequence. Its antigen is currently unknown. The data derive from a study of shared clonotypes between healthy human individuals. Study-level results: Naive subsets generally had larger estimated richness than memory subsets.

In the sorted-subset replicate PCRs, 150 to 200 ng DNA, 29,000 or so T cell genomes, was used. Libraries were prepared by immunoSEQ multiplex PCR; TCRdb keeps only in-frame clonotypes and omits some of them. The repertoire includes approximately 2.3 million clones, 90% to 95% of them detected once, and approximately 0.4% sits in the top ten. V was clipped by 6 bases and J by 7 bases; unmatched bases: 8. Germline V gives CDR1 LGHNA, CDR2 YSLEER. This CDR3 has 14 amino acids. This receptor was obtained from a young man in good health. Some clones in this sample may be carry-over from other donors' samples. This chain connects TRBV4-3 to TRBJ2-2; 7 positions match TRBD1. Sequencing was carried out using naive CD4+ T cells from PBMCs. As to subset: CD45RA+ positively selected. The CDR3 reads CASRRGQLNGELFF. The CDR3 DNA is TGCGCCAGCAGACGGGGACAGTTAAACGGGGAGCTGTTTTTT.